These 6 T cell receptor beta chains share one sample of origin, sequenced in a study of cytomegalovirus exposure and HLA in healthy donors. This PCR relied on a set of 60 Vbeta primers and 13 Jbeta primers. This table comes from immunoSEQ multiplex PCR, and its TCRdb copy is limited to in-frame clones, with some not included. The sample includes some 200,000 clones, roughly 80% seen only once; the top ten take 3.8%. Sequencing was done on a sample of PBMCs. The source of these receptors is a man aged 45 to 65 in good health and CMV-seronegative.

This clone was observed a handful of times. The gene calls are TRBV7-8 and TRBJ1-1; D is perhaps TRBD1 (5 bases). The V end was cut by 1 base, the J end by 1 base, with 10 bases between. The CDR3 has 15 residues. Per the germline V gene, CDR1 is SGHVS and CDR2 is FQNEAQ. CDR3 bases: TGTGCCAGCAGCTTAGGGTCAGGGCAGAACACTGAAGCTTTCTTT. Encoded protein: CASSLGSGQNTEAFF.

This sequence joins TRBV5-1 and TRBJ2-5, with D maybe TRBD1 (5 bases). The CDR3 is 16 amino acids. Germline assignment: CDR1 SGHRS and CDR2 YFSETQ. Deletions cut 4 bases from V and 5 bases from J, with 21 bases between. CDR3 coding DNA: TGCGCCAGCAGCCTGGACATTGTTGGAGAATATGAGACCCAGTACTTC. This codes for CASSLDIVGEYETQYF.

This clone occurred once. The chain combines TRBV10-3 with TRBJ1-6; D unresolved. V was trimmed by 2 bases and J by 6 bases, leaving 8 bases between them. The CDR3 totals 14 residues. Germline assignment: CDR1 ENHRY and CDR2 SYGVKD. The CDR3 nucleotides are TGTGCCATCAGTGAGGCGGCGGGTAATTCACCCCTCCACTTT. This gives the protein CAISEAAGNSPLHF.

As to this clone: Other nucleotide sequences from this sample produce the same CDR3. The V gene is TRBV6-5, the J gene TRBJ2-2, with D uncertain. The CDR3 length is 12 residues. Deletions cut 5 bases from V and 6 bases from J, with 7 bases between. Germline loops: CDR1 MNHEY, CDR2 SVGAGI. The CDR3 region has the DNA TGTGCCAGCAGTAGTACTTCCGGGGAGCTGTTTTTT. This translates into CASSSTSGELFF.

This chain links TRBV5-1 with TRBJ1-1; maybe TRBD1 (6 bases). Germline lookup yields CDR1 SGHRS and CDR2 YFSETQ. The CDR3 consists of 15 residues. Trimming left V 4 bases short and J 1 base short, with 14 bases between. CDR3 protein: CASSLWGGPNTEAFF. The CDR3 DNA sequence: TGCGCCAGCAGCCTATGGGGGGGCCCGAACACTGAAGCTTTCTTT. The entire variable domain, with the rest obtained from reference TRBV5-1 and TRBJ1-1, is as follows: KAGVTQTPRYLIKTRGQQVTLSCSPISGHRSVSWYQQTPGQGLQFLFEYFSETQRNKGNFPGRFSGRQFSNSRSEMNVSTLELGDSALYLCASSLWGGPNTEAFFGQGTRLTVV.

The chain joins TRBV19 to TRBJ1-4, with 7 nucleotides matching TRBD1. The junction had 9 bases not matched to a gene; V was cut back by 7 bases and J by 7 bases. The germline CDR1 and CDR2 sequences are LNHDA and SQIVND (reference sequence). The CDR3 runs 14 residues. CDR3 bases: TGTGCCAGTACTACTCGACAGGGTAGTGAAAAACTGTTTTTT. It codes for CASTTRQGSEKLFF.